This entry concerns a single TCR beta chain. TCRdb called the PCR reads again in MiXCR, with one record for every CDR3 protein. The table records over 85,000 distinct CDR3 sequences, roughly 51% of them present only once. The source of the sample is a study of CDR3 diversity in severe acne. The V gene lost 6 bases and the J gene lost 13 bases, with 19 bases spanning the gap. The germline gives CDR1 SNHLY, CDR2 FYNNEI. The CDR3 length is 14 residues. The specimen sequenced was blood. V gene TRBV2 combines with J gene TRBJ1-6; D perhaps matches TRBD1 (5 bases). The receptor was derived from a male donor with acne. CDR3 coding DNA: TGTGCCAGCAGCTCGCGAGGGGAAAGTCAGCCCCTCCACTTT. Residues: CASSSRGESQPLHF.